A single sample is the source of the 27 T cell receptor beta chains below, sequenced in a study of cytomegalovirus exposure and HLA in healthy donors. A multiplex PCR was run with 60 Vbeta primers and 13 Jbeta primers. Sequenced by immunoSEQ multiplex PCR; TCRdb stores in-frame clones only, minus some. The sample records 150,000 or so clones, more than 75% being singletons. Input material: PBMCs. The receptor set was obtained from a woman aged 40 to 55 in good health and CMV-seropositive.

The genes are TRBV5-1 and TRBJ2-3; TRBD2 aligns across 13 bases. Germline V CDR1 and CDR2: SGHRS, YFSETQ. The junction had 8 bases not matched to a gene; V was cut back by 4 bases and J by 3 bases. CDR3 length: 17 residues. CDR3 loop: CASSKQGTSGMTDTQYF. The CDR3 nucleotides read TGCGCCAGCAGCAAACAAGGGACTAGCGGGATGACAGATACGCAGTATTTT.

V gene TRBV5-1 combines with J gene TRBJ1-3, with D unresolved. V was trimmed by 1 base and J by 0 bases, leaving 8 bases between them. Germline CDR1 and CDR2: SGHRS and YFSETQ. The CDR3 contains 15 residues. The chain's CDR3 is CASSLFVGSGNTIYF. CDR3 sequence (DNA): TGCGCCAGCAGCTTGTTTGTCGGCTCTGGAAACACCATATATTTT.

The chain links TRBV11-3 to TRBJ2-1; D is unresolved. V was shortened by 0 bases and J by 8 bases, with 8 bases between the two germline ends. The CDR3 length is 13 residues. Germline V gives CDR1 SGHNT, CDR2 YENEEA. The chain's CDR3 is CASSLDLGHEQFF. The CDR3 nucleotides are TGTGCCAGCAGCTTAGATCTTGGCCATGAGCAGTTCTTC.

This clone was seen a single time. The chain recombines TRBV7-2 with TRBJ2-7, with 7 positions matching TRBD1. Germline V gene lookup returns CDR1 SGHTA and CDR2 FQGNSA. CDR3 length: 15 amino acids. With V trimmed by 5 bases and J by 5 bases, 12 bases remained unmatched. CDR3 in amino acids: CASSPGVGGFNEQYF. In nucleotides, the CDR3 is TGTGCCAGCAGCCCTGGGGTAGGGGGCTTTAACGAGCAGTACTTC.

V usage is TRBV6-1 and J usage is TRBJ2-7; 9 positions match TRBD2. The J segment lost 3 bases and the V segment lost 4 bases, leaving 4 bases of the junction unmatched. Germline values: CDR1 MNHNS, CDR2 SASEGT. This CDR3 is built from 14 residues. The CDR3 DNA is TGTGCCAGCAGTGCACTAGCGGGCCGCTACGAGCAGTACTTC. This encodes CASSALAGRYEQYF.

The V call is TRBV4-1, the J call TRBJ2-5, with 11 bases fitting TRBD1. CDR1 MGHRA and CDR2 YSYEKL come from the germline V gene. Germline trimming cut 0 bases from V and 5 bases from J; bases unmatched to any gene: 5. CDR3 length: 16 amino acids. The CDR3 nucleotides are TGCGCCAGCAGCCAAGATCGGACAGGGGGCGGGGAGACCCAGTACTTC. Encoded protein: CASSQDRTGGGETQYF.

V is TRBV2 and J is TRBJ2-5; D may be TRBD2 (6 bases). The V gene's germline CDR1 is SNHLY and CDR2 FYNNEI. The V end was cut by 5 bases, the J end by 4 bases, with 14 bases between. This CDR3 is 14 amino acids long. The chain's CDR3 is CASSSRAGPETQYF. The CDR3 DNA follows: TGTGCCAGCAGTTCCAGGGCGGGACCAGAGACCCAGTACTTC. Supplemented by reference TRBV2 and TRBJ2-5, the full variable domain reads EPEVTQTPSHQVTQMGQEVILRCVPISNHLYFYWYRQILGQKVEFLVSFYNNEISEKSEIFDDQFSVERPDGSNFTLKIRSTKLEDSAMYFCASSSRAGPETQYFGPGTRLLVL.

The CDR3 loop is CASSRDSQGFQTQYF. The DNA for the CDR3 is TGCGCCAGCAGCCGAGATAGCCAGGGGTTTCAGACCCAGTACTTC. The chain uses TRBV5-1 and TRBJ2-5; tentatively, D is TRBD1 (6 bases). CDR3 length: 15 residues. Germline CDR1 reads SGHRS; CDR2 reads YFSETQ. The V and J ends lost 4 bases and 6 bases respectively, with 19 bases between them.

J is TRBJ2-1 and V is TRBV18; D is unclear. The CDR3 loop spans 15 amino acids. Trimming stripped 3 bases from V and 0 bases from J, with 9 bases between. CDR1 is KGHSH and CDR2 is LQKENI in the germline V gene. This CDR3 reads CASSPFPSSYNEQFF. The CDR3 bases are TGTGCCAGCTCACCCTTTCCCAGCTCCTACAATGAGCAGTTCTTC. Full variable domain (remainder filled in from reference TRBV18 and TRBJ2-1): NAGVMQNPRHLVRRRGQEARLRCSPMKGHSHVYWYRQLPEEGLKFMVYLQKENIIDESGMPKERFSAEFPKEGPSILRIQQVVRGDSAAYFCASSPFPSSYNEQFFGPGTRLTVL.

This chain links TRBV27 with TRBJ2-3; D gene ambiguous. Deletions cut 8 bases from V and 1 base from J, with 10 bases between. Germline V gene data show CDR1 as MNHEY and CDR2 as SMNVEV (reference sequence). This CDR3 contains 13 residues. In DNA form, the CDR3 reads TGTGCCAGCGCGCAAAGCGGCACAGATACGCAGTATTTT. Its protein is CASAQSGTDTQYF.

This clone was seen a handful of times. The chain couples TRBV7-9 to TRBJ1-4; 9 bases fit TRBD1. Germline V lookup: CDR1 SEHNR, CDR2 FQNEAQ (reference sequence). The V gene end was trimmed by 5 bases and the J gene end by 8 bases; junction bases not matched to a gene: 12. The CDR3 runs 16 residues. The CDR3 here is CASSLRTGAGSEKLFF. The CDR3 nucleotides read TGTGCCAGCAGCCTACGGACAGGGGCCGGTTCAGAAAAACTGTTTTTT.

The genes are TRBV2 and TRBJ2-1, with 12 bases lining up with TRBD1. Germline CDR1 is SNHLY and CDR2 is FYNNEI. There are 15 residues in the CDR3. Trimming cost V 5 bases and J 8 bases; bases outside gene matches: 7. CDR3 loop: CASSFRDRGLDEQFF. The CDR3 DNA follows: TGTGCCAGCAGTTTCCGGGACAGGGGGCTGGATGAGCAGTTCTTC.

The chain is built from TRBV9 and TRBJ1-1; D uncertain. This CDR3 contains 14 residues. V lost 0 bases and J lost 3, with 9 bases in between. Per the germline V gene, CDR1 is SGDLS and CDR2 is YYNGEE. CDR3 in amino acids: CASSVDPGHTEAFF. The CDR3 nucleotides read TGTGCCAGCAGCGTAGATCCGGGTCACACTGAAGCTTTCTTT.

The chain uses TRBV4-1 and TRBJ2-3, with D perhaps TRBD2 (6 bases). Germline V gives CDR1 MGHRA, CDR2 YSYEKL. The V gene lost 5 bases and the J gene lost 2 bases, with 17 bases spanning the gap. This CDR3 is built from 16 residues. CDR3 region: CASSSPTSRVTDTQYF. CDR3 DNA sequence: TGCGCCAGCAGCTCCCCGACTAGTCGGGTCACAGATACGCAGTATTTT.

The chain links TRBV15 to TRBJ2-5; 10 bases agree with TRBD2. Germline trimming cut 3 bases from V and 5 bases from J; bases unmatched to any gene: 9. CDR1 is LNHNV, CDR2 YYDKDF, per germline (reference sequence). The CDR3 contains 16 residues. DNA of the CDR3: TGTGCCACCAGCAGCGAGGGGACTAGCGTGGTGGAGACCCAGTACTTC. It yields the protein CATSSEGTSVVETQYF.

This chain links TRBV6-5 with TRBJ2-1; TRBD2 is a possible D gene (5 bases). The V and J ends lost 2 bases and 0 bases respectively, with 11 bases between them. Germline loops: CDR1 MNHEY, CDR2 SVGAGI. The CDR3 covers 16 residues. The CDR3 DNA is TGTGCCAGCAGTTACAGTAGCGCGAGCTCCTACAATGAGCAGTTCTTC. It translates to CASSYSSASSYNEQFF.

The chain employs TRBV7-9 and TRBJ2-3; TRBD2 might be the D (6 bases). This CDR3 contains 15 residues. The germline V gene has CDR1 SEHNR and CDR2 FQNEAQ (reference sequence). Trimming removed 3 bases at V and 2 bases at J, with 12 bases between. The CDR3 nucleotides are TGTGCCAGCAGCTTCCGGGAGCTTACCACAGATACGCAGTATTTT. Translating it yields CASSFRELTTDTQYF.

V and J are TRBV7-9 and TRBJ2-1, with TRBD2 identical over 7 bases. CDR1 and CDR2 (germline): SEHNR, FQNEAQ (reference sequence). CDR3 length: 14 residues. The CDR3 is CAGSPRDYYNEQFF. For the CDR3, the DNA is TGTGCAGGGAGTCCCCGGGACTACTACAATGAGCAGTTCTTC.

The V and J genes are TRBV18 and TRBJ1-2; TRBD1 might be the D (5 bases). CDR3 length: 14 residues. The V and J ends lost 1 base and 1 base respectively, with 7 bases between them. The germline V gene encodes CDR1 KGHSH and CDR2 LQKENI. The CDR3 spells CASSPQTDNYGYTF. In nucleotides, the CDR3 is TGTGCCAGCTCACCACAGACAGATAACTATGGCTACACCTTC.

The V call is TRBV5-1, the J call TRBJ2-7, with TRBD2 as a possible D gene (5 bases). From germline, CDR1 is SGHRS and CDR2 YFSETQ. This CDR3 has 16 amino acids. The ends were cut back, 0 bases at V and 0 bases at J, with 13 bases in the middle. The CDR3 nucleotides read TGCGCCAGCAGCTTGGAGTCGGGCGGAGGCTCCTACGAGCAGTACTTC. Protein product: CASSLESGGGSYEQYF.

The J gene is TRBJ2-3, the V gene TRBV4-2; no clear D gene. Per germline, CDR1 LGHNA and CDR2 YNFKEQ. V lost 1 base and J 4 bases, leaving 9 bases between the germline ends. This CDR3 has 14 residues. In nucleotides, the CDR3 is TGTGCCAGCAGCCAAGCTCTCTCCCCAGATACGCAGTATTTT. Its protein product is CASSQALSPDTQYF.

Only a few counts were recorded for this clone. CDR3 sequence reads: CASSVEVGGYNEQFF. CDR3 bases: TGTGCCAGCAGTGTAGAGGTAGGGGGATACAATGAGCAGTTCTTC. The chain joins TRBV6-1 to TRBJ2-1, with a possible D match to TRBD1 (6 bases). CDR3 length equals 15 residues. Germline V gene data show CDR1 as MNHNS and CDR2 as SASEGT. V lost 4 bases to trimming and J lost 4 bases, with 14 bases between them.

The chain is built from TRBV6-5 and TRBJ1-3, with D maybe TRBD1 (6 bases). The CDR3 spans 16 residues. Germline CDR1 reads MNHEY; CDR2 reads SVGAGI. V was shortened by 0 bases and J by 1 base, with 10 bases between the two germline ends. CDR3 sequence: CASSYSGAESGNTIYF. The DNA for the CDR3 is TGTGCCAGCAGTTACTCGGGGGCAGAGTCTGGAAACACCATATATTTT.

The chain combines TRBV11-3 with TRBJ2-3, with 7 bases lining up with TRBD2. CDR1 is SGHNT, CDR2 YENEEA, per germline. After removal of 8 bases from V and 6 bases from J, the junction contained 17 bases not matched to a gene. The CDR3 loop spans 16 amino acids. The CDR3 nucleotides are TGTGCCAGCGATACCAGCGGGGCCCTGACACCCGATACGCAGTATTTT. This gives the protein CASDTSGALTPDTQYF.

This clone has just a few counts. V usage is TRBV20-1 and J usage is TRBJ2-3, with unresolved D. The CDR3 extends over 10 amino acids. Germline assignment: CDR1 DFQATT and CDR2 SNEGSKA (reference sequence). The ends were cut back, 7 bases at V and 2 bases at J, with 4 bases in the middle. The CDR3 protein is CSVHTDTQYF. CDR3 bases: TGCAGTGTCCACACAGATACGCAGTATTTT.

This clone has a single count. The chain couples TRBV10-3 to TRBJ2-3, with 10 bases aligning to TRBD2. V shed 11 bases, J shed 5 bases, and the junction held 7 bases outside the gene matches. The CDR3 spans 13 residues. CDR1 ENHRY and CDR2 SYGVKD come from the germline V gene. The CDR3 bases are TGTGCCGCAGCGGGAGGGCCCGGAGATACGCAGTATTTT. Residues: CAAAGGPGDTQYF.

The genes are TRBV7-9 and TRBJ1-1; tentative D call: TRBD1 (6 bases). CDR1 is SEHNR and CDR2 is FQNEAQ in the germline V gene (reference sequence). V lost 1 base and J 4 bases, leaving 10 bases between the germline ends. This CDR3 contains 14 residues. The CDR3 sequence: CASSLGQVSTEAFF. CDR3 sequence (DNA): TGTGCCAGCAGCTTAGGACAGGTCTCCACTGAAGCTTTCTTT.